The 27 T cell receptor beta chains in this list originate from one sample, sequenced in a study of response to subunit inactivated influenza vaccine. MiXCR, run by TCRdb on the RT-PCR reads, gives a single entry per CDR3 protein. The sample consists of 550,000 to 600,000 distinct CDR3 sequences, 10% to 15% of them appearing once. The sequencing used PBMCs from blood, collected on the day of vaccination. The receptors derive from a man over 45 who received an inactivated influenza vaccine.

This clonotype was detected a few times. The chain uses TRBV10-3 and TRBJ2-3; 9 positions agree with TRBD2. The CDR3 has 14 amino acids. The trim removed 6 bases at V and 1 base at J, leaving 2 bases unmatched. Germline V gene sequence: CDR1 ENHRY, CDR2 SYGVKD. CDR3 DNA sequence: TGTGCCATCAGATCTAGCGGGGGCACAGATACGCAGTATTTT. This sequence encodes CAIRSSGGTDTQYF.

This clonotype showed up just once. The V and J genes are TRBV12-3 or TRBV12-4 and TRBJ2-5, with TRBD1 identical over 9 bases. V lost 5 bases, J lost 4 bases, and 8 bases stayed unmatched. The CDR3 has 15 amino acids. DNA of the CDR3: TGTGCCAGCAGTCAACAGGGGGCGATGGGAGAGACCCAGTACTTC. Its protein product is CASSQQGAMGETQYF.

The genes are TRBV5-1 and TRBJ2-1, with 8 bases fitting TRBD2. The trim removed 4 bases at V and 0 bases at J, leaving 6 bases unmatched. Germline V gene data show CDR1 as SGHRS and CDR2 as YFSETQ. This CDR3 is 16 amino acids long. CDR3 residues: CASSPGGGFSYNEQFF. DNA for the CDR3: TGCGCCAGCAGCCCCGGGGGGGGGTTCTCCTACAATGAGCAGTTCTTC.

This clonotype was seen only a few times. The CDR3: CSAKGRSNYGYTF. The CDR3 region has the DNA TGCAGTGCCAAAGGACGGTCCAACTATGGCTACACCTTC. The rearrangement uses TRBV20-1 and TRBJ1-2; no clear D gene. Trimming shortened V by 6 bases and J by 2 bases, and 13 bases separated the two germline ends. The V gene's germline CDR1 is DFQATT and CDR2 SNEGSKA (reference sequence). CDR3 length: 13 residues.

Ten or more counts support this clonotype. This rearrangement joins TRBV20-1 to TRBJ2-1; 13 nucleotides align to TRBD2. The V and J ends lost 6 bases and 0 bases, in that order; junction bases with no gene match: 11. This CDR3 spans 18 amino acids. Germline CDR1 and CDR2: DFQATT and SNEGSKA (reference sequence). CDR3 amino acids: CSARPGLAGPRSYNEQFF. In DNA, the CDR3 is TGCAGTGCACGCCCGGGACTAGCGGGACCTCGCTCCTACAATGAGCAGTTCTTC.

This clonotype was seen many times. The chain uses TRBV29-1 and TRBJ2-2; 7 nucleotides align to TRBD1. Germline-derived CDR1 and CDR2 are SQVTM and ANQGSEA. This CDR3 contains 14 residues. V lost 4 bases to trimming and J lost 3 bases; unmatched junction nucleotides: 5. The CDR3 DNA is TGCAGCGTTGTAACAGGGGAATACACCGGGGAGCTGTTTTTT. Its protein is CSVVTGEYTGELFF.

This clonotype was observed a handful of times. The V gene is TRBV27, the J gene TRBJ2-5; unclear D gene. This CDR3 has 14 amino acids. V gave up 3 bases and J gave up 3 bases, with 11 bases separating them. Germline CDR1 MNHEY, CDR2 SMNVEV (reference sequence). The CDR3 DNA follows: TGTGCCAGCAGTTTCTCGCGGTTCAAAGAGACCCAGTACTTC. Protein product: CASSFSRFKETQYF.

This clonotype was observed a handful of times. The chain recombines TRBV20-1 with TRBJ2-3; the match to TRBD2 covers 10 bases. The CDR3 length is 15 residues. J lost 4 bases, V lost 5 bases, and 9 bases had no gene match. From germline, CDR1 is DFQATT and CDR2 SNEGSKA (reference sequence). CDR3 loop: CSAGPSGRIPDTQYF. The CDR3 bases are TGCAGTGCTGGGCCTAGCGGGAGAATCCCAGATACGCAGTATTTT.

This clonotype was seen only a few times. V gene TRBV5-1 combines with J gene TRBJ2-1; the match to TRBD1 covers 7 bases. The CDR3 contains 16 residues. J lost 4 bases, V lost 1 base, and 8 bases had no gene match. Germline values: CDR1 SGHRS, CDR2 YFSETQ. The CDR3 nucleotides read TGCGCCAGCAGCTTGACAGGGGATACCCTATACAATGAGCAGTTCTTC. Translating it yields CASSLTGDTLYNEQFF.

There are many counts of this clonotype. The chain uses TRBV27 and TRBJ2-2, with D hard to call. The CDR3 has 16 residues. Trimming shortened V by 2 bases and J by 2 bases, and 12 bases separated the two germline ends. CDR1 is MNHEY and CDR2 is SMNVEV in the germline V gene (reference sequence). The CDR3: CASSLSLRPNTGELFF. The CDR3 coding sequence is TGTGCCAGCAGTTTAAGTCTCCGGCCTAACACCGGGGAGCTGTTTTTT.

This clonotype occurred a few times. The chain uses TRBV11-2 and TRBJ1-6; D unresolved. V dropped 1 base and J dropped 8 bases, with 15 bases sitting between them. Germline CDR1 and CDR2: SGHAT and FQNNGV. CDR3 length: 16 amino acids. CDR3 loop: CASSLVPGGIDSPLHF. CDR3 nucleotides: TGTGCCAGCAGCTTAGTCCCGGGAGGTATAGATTCACCCCTCCACTTT.

This clonotype appeared many times. CDR3 bases: TGTGCCAGCAGCGCCCAAAGCGGGAGTTACAATGAGCAGTTCTTC. Protein product: CASSAQSGSYNEQFF. This chain connects TRBV3-1 to TRBJ2-1; 8 nucleotides align to TRBD2. Germline V CDR1 and CDR2: LGHDT, YNNKEL (reference sequence). The trim removed 5 bases at V and 4 bases at J, leaving 7 bases unmatched. The length of the CDR3 is 15 residues.

This clonotype has a handful of counts. The chain carries TRBV2 and TRBJ2-1; D is undetermined. The CDR3 runs to 15 residues. From germline, CDR1 is SNHLY and CDR2 FYNNEI. V lost 4 bases, J lost 2 bases, and 12 bases lay in between. As DNA, the CDR3 is TGTGCCAGCAGTGTGCAAAGCGCGGCCTACAATGAGCAGTTCTTC. It specifies CASSVQSAAYNEQFF.

This clonotype was picked up a small number of times. The genes are TRBV25-1 and TRBJ2-1; the D call may be TRBD1 or TRBD2 (5 bases each). V lost 4 bases and J lost 3, with 10 bases in between. The germline gives CDR1 MGHDK, CDR2 SYGVNS. This CDR3 region has 14 residues. CDR3 amino acids: CASSGLGDYNEQFF. CDR3 nucleotide sequence: TGTGCCAGCAGTGGGTTGGGGGACTACAATGAGCAGTTCTTC.

This clonotype has ten or more counts. This chain joins TRBV5-1 and TRBJ1-1, with 7 bases that match TRBD1. Germline V lookup: CDR1 SGHRS, CDR2 YFSETQ. This CDR3 comprises 16 residues. Trimming at V came to 1 base and at J to 1 base, leaving 7 bases not matched to a gene. The CDR3 protein is CASSLWGGQRNTEAFF. DNA for the CDR3: TGCGCCAGCAGCTTGTGGGGGGGACAGAGGAACACTGAAGCTTTCTTT.

In its sample, this clonotype was seen many times. The V and J genes are TRBV7-2 and TRBJ2-3; 13 bases match TRBD2. CDR1 and CDR2 from the germline V gene are SGHTA and FQGNSA. V was clipped by 6 bases and J by 5 bases; unmatched bases: 5. The CDR3 has 15 residues. The CDR3 DNA follows: TGTGCCAGCAGACTAGCGGGGGGGCCGGGAGATACGCAGTATTTT. Its translation is CASRLAGGPGDTQYF.

This clonotype was counted between two and nine times. V usage is TRBV28 and J usage is TRBJ2-5, with TRBD2 matching 8 bases. Germline V gene data show CDR1 as MDHEN and CDR2 as SYDVKM. The CDR3 consists of 16 residues. After removal of 3 bases from V and 7 bases from J, the junction contained 13 bases not matched to a gene. The CDR3 coding sequence is TGTGCCAGCAGTTTTATAACTAGCGGTCAAGGTGGGACCCAGTACTTC. It encodes CASSFITSGQGGTQYF.

This clonotype was observed a few times. V and J are TRBV5-1 and TRBJ2-3, with D maybe TRBD1 (5 bases). With 1 base removed from V and 5 bases from J, the gap between germline ends came to 8 bases. The CDR3 covers 13 residues. Looked up from germline, CDR1 is SGHRS and CDR2 is YFSETQ. The CDR3 DNA reads as TGCGCCAGCAGCTTGAGACAGCTAGATACGCAGTATTTT. Protein sequence: CASSLRQLDTQYF. Complete variable domain (other parts from reference TRBV5-1 and TRBJ2-3): KAGVTQTPRYLIKTRGQQVTLSCSPISGHRSVSWYQQTPGQGLQFLFEYFSETQRNKGNFPGRFSGRQFSNSRSEMNVSTLELGDSALYLCASSLRQLDTQYFGPGTRLTVL.

To note about this clonotype: This may stem from a read error, because a much larger clone lies one nucleotide away. This CDR3 is CSSSYSGESSYEQYF. The CDR3 region has the DNA TGTTCCAGCAGTTACTCTGGCGAGAGCTCCTACGAGCAGTACTTC. This chain connects TRBV6-2 or TRBV6-3 to TRBJ2-7; D unresolved. This CDR3 spans 15 amino acids. CDR1 is MNHEY and CDR2 is SVGEGT in the germline V gene.

This clonotype was observed many times. This sequence joins TRBV7-8 and TRBJ2-3; 11 bases are a match to TRBD2. The CDR3 contains 14 residues. The trim removed 5 bases at V and 6 bases at J, leaving 4 bases unmatched. Germline V gene lookup returns CDR1 SGHVS and CDR2 FQNEAQ. CDR3 in DNA: TGTGCCAGCAGCATCGGACTAGCGGGTGATACGCAGTATTTT. Translating it yields CASSIGLAGDTQYF.

This chain connects TRBV28 to TRBJ2-7, with 7 nucleotides matching TRBD1. The CDR3 has 14 residues. V shed 4 bases, J shed 2 bases, and the junction held 5 bases outside the gene matches. CDR1 and CDR2 from the germline V gene are MDHEN and SYDVKM. Written as DNA, the CDR3 is TGTGCCAGCAGTTCACAGGGGTTTACCTACGAGCAGTACTTC. Protein sequence: CASSSQGFTYEQYF.

V gene TRBV12-3 or TRBV12-4 combines with J gene TRBJ1-3; D call uncertain. Trimming pared 7 bases from V and 6 bases from J, leaving 10 bases between. The CDR3 contains 12 residues. The CDR3 sequence is CASTQSSNTIYF. In DNA form, the CDR3 reads TGTGCCAGCACCCAATCCTCAAACACCATATATTTT.

This clonotype showed up just a few times. The chain joins TRBV11-2 to TRBJ2-1; 12 bases align to TRBD1. The ends lost 1 base at V and 1 base at J; junction bases unmatched: 5. The CDR3 has 18 amino acids. Germline loops: CDR1 SGHAT, CDR2 FQNNGV. The chain's CDR3 is CASSLVGTGGGSYNEQFF. In DNA, the CDR3 is TGTGCCAGCAGCTTAGTAGGGACAGGGGGCGGATCCTACAATGAGCAGTTCTTC.

This clonotype was seen only a few times. This rearrangement joins TRBV5-1 to TRBJ2-7, with a weak D call TRBD1 (6 bases). The germline CDR1 and CDR2 sequences are SGHRS and YFSETQ. V lost 3 bases to trimming and J lost 5 bases, with 15 bases between them. This CDR3 has 14 residues. The CDR3 DNA follows: TGCGCCAGCAGCTCGCAACAGGGCATCGACGAGCAGTACTTC. It translates to CASSSQQGIDEQYF.

The V gene is TRBV6-2 or TRBV6-3, the J gene TRBJ2-1; 16 bases map to TRBD2. CDR1 is MNHEY and CDR2 is SVGEGT in the germline V gene. The CDR3 consists of 20 residues. The ends lost 6 bases at V and 0 bases at J; junction bases unmatched: 11. The CDR3 reads CASSRPGTSGGGHSYNEQFF. In DNA, the CDR3 is TGTGCCAGCAGCCGTCCCGGGACTAGCGGGGGGGGACACTCCTACAATGAGCAGTTCTTC.

The chain combines TRBV7-9 with TRBJ2-1; 9 bases agree with TRBD1. Trimming cost V 5 bases and J 9 bases; bases outside gene matches: 14. CDR1 SEHNR and CDR2 FQNEAQ come from the germline V gene (reference sequence). This CDR3 contains 16 residues. CDR3 coding DNA: TGTGCCAGCAGCAATATTCCGGGACAGGGCAGGAGTGAGCAGTTCTTC. It is translated as CASSNIPGQGRSEQFF.

V is TRBV18 and J is TRBJ2-1; D tentatively fits TRBD1 or TRBD2 (5 bases each). CDR3 length: 15 residues. V lost 1 base and J 6 bases, leaving 13 bases between the germline ends. Germline V gene sequence: CDR1 KGHSH, CDR2 LQKENI. The CDR3 DNA reads as TGTGCCAGCTCACCACGGCAGGGAGACGGCAATGAGCAGTTCTTC. It is translated as CASSPRQGDGNEQFF. Using reference TRBV18 and TRBJ2-1 for the parts outside the CDR3, the full variable domain is NAGVMQNPRHLVRRRGQEARLRCSPMKGHSHVYWYRQLPEEGLKFMVYLQKENIIDESGMPKERFSAEFPKEGPSILRIQQVVRGDSAAYFCASSPRQGDGNEQFFGPGTRLTVL.